This TCR beta chain is from a study of early T cells in non-severe SARS-CoV-2 infection (dated by TCRdb to about 2021). In terms of the full investigation: Because TCR sequencing relied on bulk RNA taken from unsorted whole blood, pairing of alpha and beta chains was not possible. Broader findings and caveats from the paper: VDJdb matching was skewed toward anti-spike CD8 responses, so virus-specific expansions were likely underestimated and private and CD4 specificities were missed.

Libraries were made using 5' RACE. Reads for this sample came from a NextSeq 500. In the TCR library protocol, unique molecular identifiers were attached to individual cDNA molecules to correct for PCR bias and sequencing error. Sequencing covered both TCR alpha and beta chains, and within each sample the abundances of alpha and beta sequences were tightly co-correlated. In the authors' own workflow: Decombinator V4 was used to perform V gene, J gene and CDR3 annotation of TCR sequences. TCRs were defined as expanded if a significant change between any two time points was detected under a Poisson model with p below 0.0001. TCR abundances were normalised to the total number of TCRs sequenced per sample and were expressed as counts per million. TRAV1-2 paired with TRAJ12, TRAJ20 or TRAJ33 defined MAIT TCRs, while TRAV10 paired with TRAJ18 defined iNKT TCRs. VDJdb, accessed on 1 November 2021, was searched for TCRs annotated for CMV, EBV and SARS-CoV-2, and TCRs annotated for more than one antigen were excluded. TCRdb applied fastp at Q25 and MiXCR to the public reads, then kept only in-frame beta chains. All rows with the same CDR3 protein become a single entry with the most common DNA and genes. The V and J calls and clone size come from TCRdb's table, not from the authors' own analysis. The sample contains about 49,000 distinct CDR3 sequences, approximately 12% of them found a single time. The ten largest clones capture about 8.9% of the sample.

Set within a cohort of healthcare workers in London, UK, this nested case-control study involved weekly PCR testing of nasopharyngeal swabs along with blood sampling. Healthcare workers were recruited between 23 and 31 March 2020, during the week of the UK lockdown, and were followed weekly for up to about 15 weeks. This clonotype was recorded at least ten times. There is no known antigen for this receptor. Nothing much larger sits one base from this clone, and base qualities are not available. V lost 9 bases and J lost 0 bases; the stretch between them is 9 bases long. The CDR3 runs 13 residues from the cysteine to the phenylalanine. Left in the record is the CDR3 DNA by itself, 39 bases read in frame from the first base. The germline V gene supplies CDR1 LGHNT and CDR2 FRNRAP.

Sequencing input: whole blood. The TCR was taken from an adult who was a healthcare worker with PCR-confirmed SARS-CoV-2 infection or an uninfected control (not recorded which). The sequence links TRBV12-5 to TRBJ2-1, with the D call tentatively TRBD1 or TRBD2, each fitting 5 bases. The nucleotide sequence reads TGTGCTAGCAAGGGGAGCTCCTACAATGAGCAGTTCTTC. Its translation reads: CASKGSSYNEQFF.